This TCR beta chain emerged from a study of T cell responses to AZD1222 COVID-19 vaccine. Overall study results and limits: Repertoires in all cases were sampled only once the peak T cell response had passed. Baseline seropositivity characterized only a handful of AZD1222 recipients.

The V and J ends lost 0 bases and 2 bases respectively, with 9 bases between them. The CDR3 length is 15 residues. CDR1 and CDR2 (germline): SGHRS, YFSETQ. TCRdb's table, derived via immunoSEQ multiplex PCR, lists solely in-frame clones and lacks some. The profile shows roughly 150,000 clones, 90% to 95% of them singletons. This clone was counted once. Its cognate antigen is unknown. The chain is built from TRBV5-1 and TRBJ2-1, with D possibly TRBD2 on 6 matching bases. This receptor was obtained from an adult in good health. Material: peripheral blood, obtained on day 0 of AZD1222 vaccination. The CDR3 nucleotides read TGCGCCAGCAGCTTGGTGGGAGGAGCCTACAATGAGCAGTTCTTC. As protein: CASSLVGGAYNEQFF.